Presented here are 11 T cell receptor beta chains from one specimen sequenced in a study of shared clonotypes between healthy human individuals. Positive CCR7 selection of CD45RO-negative cells yielded the naive CD8 cells, and terminally differentiated effector memory CD45RA+ cells were excluded. Repertoires were generated with immunoSEQ multiplex PCR, while TCRdb's copy carries only in-frame clones and drops some. The sample has 650,000 to 800,000 clones, 90% to 95% seen once. The sample comprised naive CD8+ T cells sorted from blood. The receptors shown here come from a man aged 30 to 45 in good health.

The rearrangement joins TRBV27 to TRBJ2-1, with 9 bases fitting TRBD2. The CDR3 has 14 amino acids. CDR1 is MNHEY, CDR2 SMNVEV, per germline (reference sequence). J was trimmed by 4 bases and V by 7 bases; bases with no gene match: 5. The CDR3 spells CASNPLAGYNEQFF. The CDR3 DNA reads as TGTGCCAGCAACCCACTAGCGGGTTACAATGAGCAGTTCTTC.

This rearrangement joins TRBV10-3 to TRBJ2-3; no firm D call. The CDR3 runs 14 residues. Germline loops: CDR1 ENHRY, CDR2 SYGVKD. The V end lost 10 bases, the J end lost 2 bases, and 16 bases lay between the germline ends. DNA of the CDR3: TGTGCCACCCATTCTGAACCCCTCACAGATACGCAGTATTTT. This encodes CATHSEPLTDTQYF.

This clone has just one count. The chain has TRBV7-9 and TRBJ2-5, with D uncertain. The J call is uncertain, as TRBJ2-7 better fits the DNA end. The CDR3 consists of 12 residues. Germline V gene data show CDR1 as SEHNR and CDR2 as FQNEAQ (reference sequence). Here the CDR3 DNA reads TGTGCCAGCTCGCCTACAGTTGCCGAGCAGTACTTC. This sequence encodes CASSPTVAEQYF.

CDR3 nucleotide sequence: TGTGCCAGCAGTACTCGGGGGGTTAAGGAGGGGGTGGGCAATCAGCCCCAGCATTTT. The encoded protein is CASSTRGVKEGVGNQPQHF. The rearrangement links TRBV27 to TRBJ1-5, with a tentative D call TRBD1 (6 bases). Germline CDR1 MNHEY, CDR2 SMNVEV (reference sequence). V was pared by 5 bases and J by 2 bases, with 25 bases between. The CDR3 is 19 residues long.

This chain joins TRBV4-3 and TRBJ1-1; possibly TRBD1 for D (5 bases). This CDR3 is 18 amino acids long. Germline V CDR1 and CDR2: LGHNA, YSLEER. Trimming stripped 3 bases from V and 0 bases from J, with 20 bases between. The CDR3 DNA is TGCGCCAGCAGCCATGCCCAGGGCGTTGCGATGCTGAACACTGAAGCTTTCTTT. It codes for CASSHAQGVAMLNTEAFF.

Worth noting for this clone: Its ends do not fully match the called genes, so a read error is possible. This chain connects TRBV6-5 to TRBJ1-1, with TRBD1 matching over 8 bases. The length of the CDR3 is 12 residues. Germline assignment: CDR1 MNHEY and CDR2 SVGAGI. The CDR3 region is CASSYSTGDPFF. The DNA for the CDR3 is TGTGCCAGCAGTTACTCGACAGGGGATCCATTTTTT.

The V gene is TRBV6-4, the J gene TRBJ2-2; 9 bases agree with TRBD1. The V gene end was trimmed by 0 bases and the J gene end by 4 bases; junction bases not matched to a gene: 3. CDR3 length: 16 amino acids. Germline loops: CDR1 MRHNA, CDR2 SNTAGT. The CDR3 DNA reads as TGTGCCAGCAGTGACTCGGGACAGGGTTTCACCGGGGAGCTGTTTTTT. This encodes CASSDSGQGFTGELFF.

The chain links TRBV4-2 to TRBJ2-2; no firm D call. Between the trimmed V and J ends, which lost 6 bases and 2 bases, there was a span of 4 bases. The CDR3 sequence is 12 residues long. Germline lookup yields CDR1 LGHNA and CDR2 YNFKEQ. CDR3 coding DNA: TGTGCCAGCAGTAAAAACACCGGGGAGCTGTTTTTT. As protein: CASSKNTGELFF.

The chain carries TRBV4-1 and TRBJ2-7, with 7 nucleotides matching TRBD1. The CDR3 is made up of 16 amino acids. CDR1 is MGHRA and CDR2 is YSYEKL in the germline V gene. The V gene end was trimmed by 0 bases and the J gene end by 3 bases; junction bases not matched to a gene: 8. The CDR3 region has the DNA TGCGCCAGCAGCCAAGAACCGCGACAGGGAAACTACGAGCAGTACTTC. It yields the protein CASSQEPRQGNYEQYF.

This clone was picked up a small number of times. V usage is TRBV19 and J usage is TRBJ1-4; no reliable D call. The CDR3 length is 15 residues. CDR1 and CDR2 from the germline V gene are LNHDA and SQIVND (reference sequence). V lost 3 bases and J lost 2, with 10 bases in between. The CDR3 spells CASSIATATNEKLFF. The CDR3 nucleotides read TGTGCCAGTAGTATTGCGACGGCTACTAATGAAAAACTGTTTTTT. Complete variable domain (other parts from reference TRBV19 and TRBJ1-4): DGGITQSPKYLFRKEGQNVTLSCEQNLNHDAMYWYRQDPGQGLRLIYYSQIVNDFQKGDIAEGYSVSREKKESFPLTVTSAQKNPTAFYLCASSIATATNEKLFFGSGTQLSVL.

V and J are TRBV7-9 and TRBJ2-2; D is perhaps TRBD1 or TRBD2 (5 bases each). The V end was cut by 5 bases, the J end by 1 base, with 14 bases between. CDR1 SEHNR and CDR2 FQNEAQ come from the germline V gene (reference sequence). The CDR3 contains 16 residues. This CDR3 is CASSPKGPENTGELFF. The CDR3 DNA is TGTGCCAGCAGCCCAAAGGGACCCGAGAACACCGGGGAGCTGTTTTTT.